This T cell receptor beta chain comes out of a study of follicular helper T cells after annual influenza vaccination. This CDR3 is built from 13 residues. Trimming pared 7 bases from V and 4 bases from J, leaving 14 bases between. The germline CDR1 and CDR2 sequences are WNHNN and SYGVQD (reference sequence). The table lists this clone with a few counts. Assay: immunoSEQ multiplex PCR; the TCRdb copy retains only in-frame clones and omits some. The top ten clones hold approximately 1.4% of a sample with roughly 15,000 clones, around 85% of them seen once. Regarding time point: 2014-2015 season, 7 days after vaccination.

This TCR came from an adult who received the influenza vaccine. The source was CXCR5+ CD38- circulating T follicular helper cells from blood, collected 7 days after influenza vaccination. Subset indicated: circulating Tfh, non-naive CD4+CXCR5+PD-1+ (ICOS+CD38+ or ICOS-CD38-). The V gene is TRBV10-1, the J gene TRBJ2-7, with a tentative D call TRBD2 (6 bases). As DNA, the CDR3 is TGCGCCAGCACTTTGCTAGCGAATTACGAGCAGTACTTC. As protein: CASTLLANYEQYF.